Below, 11 T cell receptor beta chains from the same sample are listed, as sequenced in a study of shared clonotypes between healthy human individuals. Sequencing was performed with immunoSEQ multiplex PCR; in TCRdb, only in-frame clones are kept and a portion is missing. The data contain a few million clones, 92% of them singletons. The sample was naive CD4+ T cells from PBMCs. Sample subset: CD45RA+ positively selected. The receptor set was obtained from a man aged 18-30 years in good health. Some clones in this sample may be carry-over from other donors' samples.

The CDR3 DNA follows: TGTGCCAGCACCGATCTCACAGATACGCAGTATTTT. It is translated as CASTDLTDTQYF. The J gene is TRBJ2-3, the V gene TRBV6-6, with D hard to call. The V and J ends lost 7 bases and 2 bases respectively, with 7 bases between them. The CDR3 runs 12 residues. Germline CDR1 reads MNHNY; CDR2 reads SVGAGI (reference sequence).

The J gene is TRBJ1-1, the V gene TRBV6-5, with a possible D match to TRBD1 (6 bases). The CDR3 length is 14 residues. Trimming removed 4 bases from V and 5 bases from J, with 14 bases in between. The germline gives CDR1 MNHEY, CDR2 SVGAGI. The CDR3 DNA is TGTGCCAGCAGTTCGGGGCCGACAGGTACTGAAGCTTTCTTT. Its protein product is CASSSGPTGTEAFF.

The V and J genes are TRBV5-1 and TRBJ1-5; 8 positions agree with TRBD1. V shed 4 bases, J shed 6 bases, and the junction held 6 bases outside the gene matches. Germline V gives CDR1 SGHRS, CDR2 YFSETQ. CDR3 length equals 14 residues. CDR3 sequence reads: CASSDIQGGQPQHF. The CDR3 bases are TGCGCCAGCAGCGACATACAGGGGGGTCAGCCCCAGCATTTT. Based on the CDR3 plus reference TRBV5-1 and TRBJ1-5, the full variable domain is KAGVTQTPRYLIKTRGQQVTLSCSPISGHRSVSWYQQTPGQGLQFLFEYFSETQRNKGNFPGRFSGRQFSNSRSEMNVSTLELGDSALYLCASSDIQGGQPQHFGDGTRLSIL.

The J gene is TRBJ2-3, the V gene TRBV5-1; D possibly matches TRBD1 or TRBD2 (5 bases each). V was clipped by 4 bases and J by 6 bases, with 15 bases between them. The CDR3 runs 14 residues. Germline V gene sequence: CDR1 SGHRS, CDR2 YFSETQ. Written as DNA, the CDR3 is TGCGCCAGCAGCGTCGAGGGGATGGGGGATACGCAGTATTTT. As protein: CASSVEGMGDTQYF.

This rearrangement joins TRBV15 to TRBJ2-1; D is uncertain. Germline CDR1 and CDR2: LNHNV and YYDKDF (reference sequence). Between the trimmed V and J ends, which lost 5 bases and 2 bases, there was a span of 13 bases. This CDR3 is 15 amino acids long. The CDR3 DNA follows: TGTGCCACCAGCCCGATACTGGCCACCTACAATGAGCAGTTCTTC. It specifies CATSPILATYNEQFF.

V gene TRBV11-1 combines with J gene TRBJ2-3, with TRBD2 identical over 8 bases. CDR1 is SGHAT and CDR2 is FQDESV in the germline V gene (reference sequence). CDR3 length: 19 amino acids. Trimming cost V 5 bases and J 0 bases; bases outside gene matches: 16. The CDR3 DNA sequence: TGTGCCAGCAGCCCCATAGGGCTTGGTAGCGGGACAAGCACAGATACGCAGTATTTT. The encoded protein is CASSPIGLGSGTSTDTQYF.

Here the CDR3 reads CASSQDVRTTDTQYF. DNA for the CDR3: TGTGCCAGCAGCCAAGATGTTCGGACCACAGATACGCAGTATTTT. The chain joins TRBV4-2 to TRBJ2-3; D is ambiguous. This CDR3 spans 15 amino acids. The V gene lost 0 bases and the J gene lost 2 bases, with 9 bases spanning the gap. CDR1 and CDR2 from the germline V gene are LGHNA and YNFKEQ.

This chain connects TRBV1 to TRBJ2-5; the table's D call TRBD1 went unverified against the DNA. TRBV1 is listed as a pseudogene. This CDR3 region has 14 residues. The CDR3, as DNA: TGCACCATCGACCAGGGGGCGAACGGAGAGACCCAGTACTTC. This encodes CTIDQGANGETQYF.

As to this clone: Other DNA sequences in the sample encode the same CDR3. The chain links TRBV7-3 to TRBJ2-7; D perhaps matches TRBD2 (5 bases). V was cut by 0 bases and J by 3 bases, with 9 bases left in between. The CDR3 loop spans 14 amino acids. Per the germline V gene, CDR1 is SGHTA and CDR2 is FQGTGA. In DNA, the CDR3 is TGTGCCAGCAGCTTAACCGCTAGCAGCTACGAGCAGTACTTC. Its translation: CASSLTASSYEQYF.

A single count supports this clone. The chain is built from TRBV5-6 and TRBJ1-3; TRBD1 aligns across 7 bases. CDR1 and CDR2 from the germline V gene are SGHDT and YYEEEE. The CDR3 extends over 14 amino acids. Germline trimming cut 4 bases from V and 1 base from J; bases unmatched to any gene: 2. CDR3 sequence (DNA): TGTGCCAGCAGCCCGGACAGGTCTGGAAACACCATATATTTT. Translated: CASSPDRSGNTIYF.

The chain combines TRBV7-8 with TRBJ2-7; TRBD1 agrees at 7 bases. Germline lookup yields CDR1 SGHVS and CDR2 FQNEAQ. This CDR3 is built from 14 residues. The V gene end was trimmed by 5 bases and the J gene end by 5 bases; junction bases not matched to a gene: 9. The CDR3 here is CASSPQGHGDEQYF. CDR3 nucleotide sequence: TGTGCCAGCAGCCCACAGGGGCATGGCGACGAGCAGTACTTC.